These 11 T cell receptor beta chains share one sample of origin, sequenced in a study of blood T cell repertoires in COVID-19. Using immunoSEQ multiplex PCR, the repertoire was profiled, and TCRdb retains in-frame clones only, with some absent. Of fewer than 110,000 clones in the sample, around 89% are singletons; the top ten hold approximately 3.4%. Sample: peripheral blood. The receptor source for this set is a woman aged 55-70 years with acute or convalescent COVID-19.

CDR3 region: CASSLGGLAGGADTQYF. The CDR3, as DNA: TGTGCCAGCAGTTTAGGAGGGCTAGCGGGAGGGGCAGATACGCAGTATTTT. The chain links TRBV28 to TRBJ2-3; 12 bases match TRBD2. The J segment lost 4 bases and the V segment lost 2 bases, leaving 7 bases of the junction unmatched. Per the germline V gene, CDR1 is MDHEN and CDR2 is SYDVKM. The CDR3 has 17 amino acids.

J is TRBJ2-7 and V is TRBV27; D uncertain. Between the trimmed V and J ends, which lost 4 bases and 0 bases, there was a span of 10 bases. The germline V gene has CDR1 MNHEY and CDR2 SMNVEV (reference sequence). The CDR3 has 14 residues. The CDR3 loop reads CASSSTLSSYEQYF. CDR3 coding DNA: TGTGCCAGCAGTTCTACTTTGAGCTCCTACGAGCAGTACTTC.

The chain employs TRBV1 and TRBJ2-7; TRBD1 was called by the table and not checked on the DNA. TRBV1 is a pseudogene locus. The CDR3 is made up of 15 amino acids. CDR3 loop: CTSSQGSRGTSEQYF. For the CDR3, the DNA is TGCACCAGCAGCCAAGGAAGCAGGGGGACGTCCGAGCAGTACTTC.

This chain links TRBV29-1 with TRBJ1-4; 9 positions agree with TRBD1. Trimming at V came to 5 bases and at J to 2 bases, leaving 6 bases not matched to a gene. From germline, CDR1 is SQVTM and CDR2 ANQGSEA. The CDR3 consists of 15 residues. Here the CDR3 DNA reads TGCAGCGTTCGCGTACAGGGGGCGACTAATGAAAAACTGTTTTTT. This codes for CSVRVQGATNEKLFF.

The chain has TRBV7-9 and TRBJ2-2; 10 bases line up with TRBD1. Germline V gene data show CDR1 as SEHNR and CDR2 as FQNEAQ (reference sequence). This CDR3 comprises 17 residues. Trimming at V came to 0 bases and at J to 3 bases, leaving 4 bases not matched to a gene. DNA for the CDR3: TGTGCCAGCAGCTTAGCACTGACAGGGGGCGACACCGGGGAGCTGTTTTTT. Protein: CASSLALTGGDTGELFF.

This clone was seen once. The CDR3 here is CASTRTSGSNNEQFF. The CDR3 DNA reads TGTGCCAGCACTAGGACTAGCGGGTCAAACAATGAGCAGTTCTTC. V gene TRBV6-5 combines with J gene TRBJ2-1; TRBD2 aligns across 11 bases. The CDR3 has 15 amino acids. V was clipped by 7 bases and J by 5 bases; unmatched bases: 7. Germline assignment: CDR1 MNHEY and CDR2 SVGAGI.

The chain uses TRBV2 and TRBJ1-5; possible D gene TRBD1, 5 bases. Trimming pared 7 bases from V and 2 bases from J, leaving 15 bases between. In germline, CDR1 is SNHLY, CDR2 FYNNEI. The CDR3 extends over 15 amino acids. The DNA for the CDR3 is TGTGCCAGCACAACGCCGGGACTGCGCAATCAGCCCCAGCATTTT. It encodes CASTTPGLRNQPQHF.

This clone came up a few times. This chain connects TRBV9 to TRBJ1-5; tentatively, D is TRBD1 (6 bases). Deletions cut 0 bases from V and 3 bases from J, with 10 bases between. This CDR3 is built from 15 residues. The germline V gene encodes CDR1 SGDLS and CDR2 YYNGEE. The CDR3: CASSVDGQPNQPQHF. DNA for the CDR3: TGTGCCAGCAGCGTAGACGGACAGCCCAATCAGCCCCAGCATTTT. Looking up the rest from reference TRBV9 and TRBJ1-5 gives the full variable domain: DSGVTQTPKHLITATGQRVTLRCSPRSGDLSVYWYQQSLDQGLQFLIQYYNGEERAKGNILERFSAQQFPDLHSELNLSSLELGDSALYFCASSVDGQPNQPQHFGDGTRLSIL.

This clone was seen just once. V usage is TRBV19 and J usage is TRBJ2-1; 9 bases map to TRBD1. The CDR3 runs to 13 residues. V was pared by 8 bases and J by 4 bases, with 3 bases of the junction left unmatched. Germline assignment: CDR1 LNHDA and CDR2 SQIVND (reference sequence). For the CDR3, the DNA is TGTGCCAGTGCCGGGACAGGGTACAATGAGCAGTTCTTC. It is translated as CASAGTGYNEQFF.

The chain employs TRBV2 and TRBJ2-3, with 7 positions matching TRBD2. Germline CDR1 SNHLY, CDR2 FYNNEI. CDR3 length equals 13 residues. Trimming removed 9 bases from V and 4 bases from J; junction bases left unmatched: 7. The CDR3: CARTGLRADTQYF. The CDR3 DNA reads as TGTGCCAGAACGGGACTACGGGCAGATACGCAGTATTTT.

This chain joins TRBV7-3 and TRBJ2-5, with D tentatively TRBD1 (6 bases). V dropped 5 bases and J dropped 2 bases, with 12 bases sitting between them. Germline V gives CDR1 SGHTA, CDR2 FQGTGA. There are 14 residues in the CDR3. The CDR3 reads CASSLQGWQETQYF. The CDR3 DNA sequence: TGTGCCAGCAGCCTTCAGGGGTGGCAAGAGACCCAGTACTTC.